This T cell receptor beta chain was sequenced during a study of blood T cell repertoires in COVID-19 (dated by TCRdb to the early 2020s). The study in broad terms: Samples from collaborators originated in the United States, Italy and Spain and spanned both the acute and convalescent phases of COVID-19. The repertoires were released in a freely available public database intended as a resource for research on the immune response to SARS-CoV-2. Where available, HLA class I and class II types were obtained from metadata supplied by the sample provider rather than from assay-based typing. The dataset comprised deeply sampled blood TCRbeta repertoires from subjects exposed to, actively infected with, or recovered from COVID-19. Nearly every sample came with metadata listing a de-identified subject ID, COVID-19 status, age in years and sex. The material from the prospective study consisted of cDNA or gDNA derived from T cells, B-cell-depleted T cells, or PBMCs. Samples came from the ongoing ImmuneRACE study (first 160 participants) plus 1,254 subjects from 6 global collaborators.

What the research found in general, with its limitations: The quantity of clinical and demographic metadata differed by source and by participant and was supplied without curation.

Each collaborating institution followed its own protocols to collect whole blood in K2EDTA tubes. For TCRbeta analysis, collaborators shipped samples as frozen whole blood, isolated PBMCs, or DNA extracted from either of those sample types. TCRbeta CDR3 regions were amplified from genomic DNA using the immunoSEQ Assay, a bias-controlled multiplex PCR. As for the original processing: Within the assay, amplification of reference gene primers was used to estimate how many nucleated cells each sample contained. Sequence reads were collapsed and filtered to measure the absolute abundance of every unique TCRbeta CDR3 rearrangement. For each sample, productive Simpson clonality was calculated as the square root of Simpson's diversity index across productive rearrangements. TCRdb took over this immuneACCESS table, retaining in-frame rearrangements with V and J assigned. Such tables are incomplete; in checked studies, under half of the missing clones stem from an unresolved V gene, and the remainder is unexplained. V, J and clone size are those of that table, while D and trimming were read from the DNA. The sample table records more than 200,000 clones; approximately 86% of these occur just once. The top ten clonotypes cover approximately 2% of the sample.

Compared with germline, V lacks 5 bases and J lacks 0 bases; bases without a gene match: 10. The CDR3 spans 16 residues, from the cysteine through the phenylalanine. The only DNA kept is the CDR3, 48 bases in frame from the first base. CDR1 and CDR2, per the germline V gene, are ENHRY and SYGVKD. Concerning this clone: The clone's antigen remains unknown. Base quality data are lacking; no much larger clone is found one base away.

Material: peripheral blood. The source of this sequence is a man aged 30-40 years with active or convalescent COVID-19. The V gene is TRBV10-3 and the J gene is TRBJ2-7; 7 central bases correspond to TRBD2. The nucleotide sequence reads as follows: TGTGCCATCAGTCCAACTAGCGAGATGAGCTCCTACGAGCAGTACTTC. This is translated as CAISPTSEMSSYEQYF.